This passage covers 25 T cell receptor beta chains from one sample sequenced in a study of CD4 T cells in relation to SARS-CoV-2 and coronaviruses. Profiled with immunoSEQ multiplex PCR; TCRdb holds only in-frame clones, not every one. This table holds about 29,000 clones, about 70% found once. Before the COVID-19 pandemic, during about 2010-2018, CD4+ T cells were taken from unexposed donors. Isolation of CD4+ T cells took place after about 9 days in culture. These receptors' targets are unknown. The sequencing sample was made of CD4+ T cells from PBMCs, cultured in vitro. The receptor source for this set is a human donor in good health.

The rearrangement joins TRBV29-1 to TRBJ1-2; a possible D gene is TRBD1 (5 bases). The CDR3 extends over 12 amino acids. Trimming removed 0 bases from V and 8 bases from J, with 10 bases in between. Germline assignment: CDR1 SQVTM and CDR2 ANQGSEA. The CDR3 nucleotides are TGCAGCGTTGAAGATCAGGGTGGAGGCTACACCTTC. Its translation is CSVEDQGGGYTF.

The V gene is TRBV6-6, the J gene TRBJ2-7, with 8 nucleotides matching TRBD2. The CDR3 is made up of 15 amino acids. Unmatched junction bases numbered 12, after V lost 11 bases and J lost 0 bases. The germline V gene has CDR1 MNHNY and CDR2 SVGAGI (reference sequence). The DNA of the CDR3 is TGTGCCGTTATGGGGAGCGGGAGAAACTCCTACGAGCAGTACTTC. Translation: CAVMGSGRNSYEQYF.

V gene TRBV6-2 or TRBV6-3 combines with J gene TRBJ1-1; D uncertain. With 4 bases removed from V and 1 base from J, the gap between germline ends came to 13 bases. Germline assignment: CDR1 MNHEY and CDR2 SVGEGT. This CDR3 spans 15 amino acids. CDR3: CASSSLAAGNTEAFF. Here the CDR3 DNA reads TGTGCCAGCAGTTCCCTAGCGGCAGGGAACACTGAAGCTTTCTTT.

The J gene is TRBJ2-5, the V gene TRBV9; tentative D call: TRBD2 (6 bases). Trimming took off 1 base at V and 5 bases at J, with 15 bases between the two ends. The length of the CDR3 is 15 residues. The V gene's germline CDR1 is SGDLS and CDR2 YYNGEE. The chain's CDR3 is CASSVSPGGSETQYF. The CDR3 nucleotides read TGTGCCAGCAGCGTAAGCCCCGGGGGTAGCGAGACCCAGTACTTC.

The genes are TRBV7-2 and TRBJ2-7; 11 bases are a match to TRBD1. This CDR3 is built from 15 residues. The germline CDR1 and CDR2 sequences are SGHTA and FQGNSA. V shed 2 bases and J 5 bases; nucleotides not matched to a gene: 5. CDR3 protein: CASSLMGQGVDEQYF. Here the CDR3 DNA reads TGTGCCAGCAGCTTAATGGGACAGGGGGTCGACGAGCAGTACTTC.

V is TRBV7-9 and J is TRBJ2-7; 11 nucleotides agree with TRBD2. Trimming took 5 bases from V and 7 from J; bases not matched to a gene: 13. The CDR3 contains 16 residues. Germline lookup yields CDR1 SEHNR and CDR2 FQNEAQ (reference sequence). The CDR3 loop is CASSLLTSGSSAEQYF. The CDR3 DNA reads TGTGCCAGCAGCCTACTCACTAGCGGGAGTTCCGCAGAGCAGTACTTC.

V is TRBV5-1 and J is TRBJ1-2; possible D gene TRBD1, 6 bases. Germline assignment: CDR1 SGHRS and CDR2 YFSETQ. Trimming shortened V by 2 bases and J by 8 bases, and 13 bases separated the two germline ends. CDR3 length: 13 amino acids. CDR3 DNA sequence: TGCGCCAGCAGCTTCGGACTTGACAGGGGCTACACCTTC. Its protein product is CASSFGLDRGYTF.

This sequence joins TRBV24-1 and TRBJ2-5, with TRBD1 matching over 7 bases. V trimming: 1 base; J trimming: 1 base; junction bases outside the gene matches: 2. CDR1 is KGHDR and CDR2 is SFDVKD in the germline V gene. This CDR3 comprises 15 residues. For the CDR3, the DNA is TGTGCCACCAGTGATTTACACAGGGGCCAAGAGACCCAGTACTTC. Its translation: CATSDLHRGQETQYF.

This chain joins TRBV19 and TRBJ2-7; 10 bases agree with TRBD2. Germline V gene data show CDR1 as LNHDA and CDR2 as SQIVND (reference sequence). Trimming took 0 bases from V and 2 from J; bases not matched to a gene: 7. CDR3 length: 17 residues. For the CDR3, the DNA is TGTGCCAGTAGTATAGACGGGAGTAGCGGGGGGCCCTACGAGCAGTACTTC. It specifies CASSIDGSSGGPYEQYF.

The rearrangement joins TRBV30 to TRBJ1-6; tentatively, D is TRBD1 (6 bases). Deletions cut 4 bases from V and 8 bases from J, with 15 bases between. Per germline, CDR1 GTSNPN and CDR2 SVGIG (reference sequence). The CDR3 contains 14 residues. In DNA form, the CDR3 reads TGTGCCTGGACCCTAGGGGGGACCCATTCACCCCTCCACTTT. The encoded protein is CAWTLGGTHSPLHF.

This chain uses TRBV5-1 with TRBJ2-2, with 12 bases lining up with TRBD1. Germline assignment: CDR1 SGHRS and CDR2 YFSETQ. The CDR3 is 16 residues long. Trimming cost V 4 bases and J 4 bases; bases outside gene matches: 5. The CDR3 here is CASSPGTGGRTGELFF. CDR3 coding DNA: TGCGCCAGCAGCCCCGGGACAGGGGGCCGCACCGGGGAGCTGTTTTTT.

The CDR3 spells CASSPRTQRRGHGYTF. In nucleotides, the CDR3 is TGTGCCAGCAGCCCACGGACACAAAGGCGCGGCCATGGCTACACCTTC. The chain couples TRBV11-2 to TRBJ1-2; maybe TRBD1 (5 bases). The V gene's germline CDR1 is SGHAT and CDR2 FQNNGV. CDR3 size: 16 residues. V gave up 5 bases and J gave up 6 bases, with 22 bases separating them. Supplemented by reference TRBV11-2 and TRBJ1-2, the full variable domain reads EAGVAQSPRYKIIEKRQSVAFWCNPISGHATLYWYQQILGQGPKLLIQFQNNGVVDDSQLPKDRFSAERLKGVDSTLKIQPAKLEDSAVYLCASSPRTQRRGHGYTFGSGTRLTVV.

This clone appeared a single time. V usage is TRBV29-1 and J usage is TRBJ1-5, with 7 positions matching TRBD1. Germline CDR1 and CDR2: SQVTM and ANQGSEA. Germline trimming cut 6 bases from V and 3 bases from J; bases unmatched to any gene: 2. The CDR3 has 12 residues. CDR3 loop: CSVGQDNQPQHF. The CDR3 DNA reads TGCAGCGTCGGACAGGACAATCAGCCCCAGCATTTT.

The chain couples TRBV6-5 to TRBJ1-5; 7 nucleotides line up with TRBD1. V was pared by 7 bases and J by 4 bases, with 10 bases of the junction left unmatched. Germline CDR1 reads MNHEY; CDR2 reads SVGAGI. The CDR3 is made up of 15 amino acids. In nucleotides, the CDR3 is TGTGCCAGCACCACCGGGACAGCGAATAATCAGCCCCAGCATTTT. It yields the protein CASTTGTANNQPQHF.

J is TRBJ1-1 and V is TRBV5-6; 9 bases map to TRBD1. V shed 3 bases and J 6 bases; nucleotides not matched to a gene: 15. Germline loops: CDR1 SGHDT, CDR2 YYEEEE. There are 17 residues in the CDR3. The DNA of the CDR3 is TGTGCCAGCAGCTCACAGACCCTGGACAGGGGAGGCCCTGAAGCTTTCTTT. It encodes CASSSQTLDRGGPEAFF.

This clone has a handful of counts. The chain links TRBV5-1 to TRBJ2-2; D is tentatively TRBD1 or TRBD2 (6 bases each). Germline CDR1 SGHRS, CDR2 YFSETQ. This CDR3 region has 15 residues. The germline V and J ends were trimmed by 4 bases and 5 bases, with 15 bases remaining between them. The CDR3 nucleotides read TGCGCCAGCAGCCCTGGGGGGCTTCAGACCGGGGAGCTGTTTTTT. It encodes CASSPGGLQTGELFF.

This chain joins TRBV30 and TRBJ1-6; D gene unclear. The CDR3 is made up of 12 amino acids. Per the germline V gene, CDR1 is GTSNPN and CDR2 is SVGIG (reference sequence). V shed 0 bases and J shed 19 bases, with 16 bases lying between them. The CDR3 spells CAWSVVNGGLHF. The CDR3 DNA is TGTGCCTGGAGTGTCGTTAATGGTGGCTTGCACTTT.

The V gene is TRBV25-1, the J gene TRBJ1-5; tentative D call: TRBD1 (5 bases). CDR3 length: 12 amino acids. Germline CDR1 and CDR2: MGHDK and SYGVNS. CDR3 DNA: TGTGCTAGCGGGGGGGGGAATCAGCCCCAGCATTTT. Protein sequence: CASGGGNQPQHF.

CDR3 sequence: CASSPGGAGNQPQHF. DNA of the CDR3: TGTGCCAGCAGTCCAGGGGGCGCAGGCAATCAGCCCCAGCATTTT. The V and J genes are TRBV6-5 and TRBJ1-5; 8 positions match TRBD1. The V gene's germline CDR1 is MNHEY and CDR2 SVGAGI. V was clipped by 5 bases and J by 2 bases; unmatched bases: 5. The CDR3 contains 15 residues.

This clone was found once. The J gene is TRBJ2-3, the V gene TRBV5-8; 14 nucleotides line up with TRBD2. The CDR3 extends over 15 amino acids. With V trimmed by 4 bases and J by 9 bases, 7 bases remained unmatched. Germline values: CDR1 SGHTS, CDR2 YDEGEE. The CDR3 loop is CASSPRLAGGPTQYF. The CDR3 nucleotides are TGTGCCAGCAGCCCCCGACTAGCGGGAGGGCCGACGCAGTATTTT.

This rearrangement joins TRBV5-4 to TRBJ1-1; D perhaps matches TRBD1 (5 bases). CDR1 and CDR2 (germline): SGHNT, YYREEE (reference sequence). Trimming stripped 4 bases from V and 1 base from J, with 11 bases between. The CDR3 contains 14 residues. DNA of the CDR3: TGTGCCAGCAGCCGAAGACAGACGAACACTGAAGCTTTCTTT. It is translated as CASSRRQTNTEAFF.

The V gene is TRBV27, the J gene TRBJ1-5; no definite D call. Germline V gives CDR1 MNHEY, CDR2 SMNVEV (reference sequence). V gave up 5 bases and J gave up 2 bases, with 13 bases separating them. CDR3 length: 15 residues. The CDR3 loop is CASSPRIFGNQPQHF. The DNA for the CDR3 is TGTGCCAGCAGTCCACGGATATTCGGCAATCAGCCCCAGCATTTT.

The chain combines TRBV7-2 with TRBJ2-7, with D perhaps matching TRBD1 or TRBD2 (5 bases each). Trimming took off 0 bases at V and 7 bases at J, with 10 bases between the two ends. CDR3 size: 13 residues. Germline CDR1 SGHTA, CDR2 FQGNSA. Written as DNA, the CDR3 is TGTGCCAGCAGCTTAGCGCGGTGGGGGGAGCAGTACTTC. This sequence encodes CASSLARWGEQYF. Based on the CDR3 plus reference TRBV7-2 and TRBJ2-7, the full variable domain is GAGVSQSPSNKVTEKGKDVELRCDPISGHTALYWYRQSLGQGLEFLIYFQGNSAPDKSGLPSDRFSAERTGGSVSTLTIQRTQQEDSAVYLCASSLARWGEQYFGPGTRLTVT.

The CDR3 is CASSLDRPNTGELFF. The DNA of the CDR3 is TGTGCCAGCAGCTTGGACCGGCCGAACACCGGGGAGCTGTTTTTT. The chain links TRBV7-2 to TRBJ2-2; D not certain. Germline V CDR1 and CDR2: SGHTA, FQGNSA. V lost 3 bases to trimming and J lost 0 bases, with 8 bases between them. CDR3 length: 15 amino acids.

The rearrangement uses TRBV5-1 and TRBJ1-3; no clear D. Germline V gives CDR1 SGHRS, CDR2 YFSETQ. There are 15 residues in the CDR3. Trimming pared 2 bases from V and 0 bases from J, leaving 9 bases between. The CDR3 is CASSLGLSSGNTIYF. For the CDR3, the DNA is TGCGCCAGCAGCTTAGGGCTTAGCTCTGGAAACACCATATATTTT.